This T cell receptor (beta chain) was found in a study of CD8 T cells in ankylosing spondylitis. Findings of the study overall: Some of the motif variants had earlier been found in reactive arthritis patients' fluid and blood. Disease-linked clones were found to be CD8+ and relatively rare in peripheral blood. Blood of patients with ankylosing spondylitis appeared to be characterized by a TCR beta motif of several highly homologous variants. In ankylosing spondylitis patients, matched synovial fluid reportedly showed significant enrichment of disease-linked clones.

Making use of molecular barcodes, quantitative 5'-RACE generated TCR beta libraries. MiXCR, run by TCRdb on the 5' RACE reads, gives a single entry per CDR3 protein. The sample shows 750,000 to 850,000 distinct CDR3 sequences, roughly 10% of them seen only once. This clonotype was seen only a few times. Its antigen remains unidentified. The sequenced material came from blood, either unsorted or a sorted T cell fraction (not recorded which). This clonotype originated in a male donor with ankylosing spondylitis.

CDR3 loop: CSALQARRSPLHF. CDR3 sequence (DNA): TGCAGTGCTCTTCAAGCCCGGCGATCACCCCTCCACTTT. The chain combines TRBV20-1 with TRBJ1-6; D ambiguous. The V and J ends lost 5 bases and 10 bases respectively, with 15 bases between them. The CDR3 has 13 residues. CDR1 DFQATT and CDR2 SNEGSKA come from the germline V gene (reference sequence).